This T cell receptor (beta chain) was captured in a study of CD8 T cells in Susac syndrome. Across the whole study: Eight or nine of the sequenced Susac syndrome patients were in remission, and roughly 6 had active disease. Blood was drawn from Susac syndrome patients while they were therapy-naive, on corticosteroids, or on intravenous immunoglobulin alone.

CDR1 and CDR2 (germline): SGHDT, YYEEEE. The CDR3 covers 13 residues. It was negative isolation that provided the CD8+ and CD4+ T cells, whereas TEMRA cells were enriched by FACS. Random hexamers served to reverse transcribe roughly 0.5 to 1 ug RNA. TCRdb reprocessed the immunoSEQ multiplex PCR reads with MiXCR, giving one entry per CDR3 protein. Seen here are more than 150,000 distinct CDR3 sequences, around 95% observed once, and the top ten hold approximately 0.098%. This clonotype appeared a single time. Sequence at one end of the junction differs from germline and may be a read error. Sequencing was carried out using CD4+ T cells from PBMCs. The TCR sequence derives from a human donor with Susac syndrome. This chain links TRBV5-6 with TRBJ2-7; the D is unclear. The CDR3 sequence: CASSLGTGLQTRF. CDR3 bases: TGTGCCAGCAGCTTGGGGACGGGCCTGCAAACCCGTTTC.